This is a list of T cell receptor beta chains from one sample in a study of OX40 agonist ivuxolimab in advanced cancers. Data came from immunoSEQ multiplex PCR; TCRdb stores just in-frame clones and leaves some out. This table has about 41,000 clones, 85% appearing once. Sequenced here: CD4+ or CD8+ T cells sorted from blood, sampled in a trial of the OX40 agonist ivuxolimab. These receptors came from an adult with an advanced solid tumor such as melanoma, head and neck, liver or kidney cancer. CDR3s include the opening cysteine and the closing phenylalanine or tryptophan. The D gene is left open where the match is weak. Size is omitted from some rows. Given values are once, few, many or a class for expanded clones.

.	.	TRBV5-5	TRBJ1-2	CASSLEVAGDYGYTF	TGTGCCAGCAGCTTGGAGGTAGCTGGGGACTATGGCTACACCTTC
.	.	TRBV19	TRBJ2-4	CASSMGSQGIGKNIQYF	TGTGCCAGTAGTATGGGATCCCAGGGGATCGGCAAAAACATTCAGTACTTC
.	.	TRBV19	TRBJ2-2	CASRESEFGELFF	TGTGCCAGTCGGGAATCGGAATTCGGGGAGCTGTTTTTT
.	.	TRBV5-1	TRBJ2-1	CASSLGVNEQFF	TGCGCCAGCAGCTTGGGTGTAAATGAGCAGTTCTTC
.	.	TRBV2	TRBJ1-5	CASSEGGFGGGWPSQPQHF	TGTGCCAGCAGTGAAGGTGGTTTTGGGGGAGGGTGGCCCAGTCAGCCCCAGCATTTT
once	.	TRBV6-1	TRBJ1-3	CASSRTSTERNTIYF	TGTGCCAGCAGTCGGACCTCGACAGAAAGAAACACCATATATTTT
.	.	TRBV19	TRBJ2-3	CASSIDRAPQYF	TGTGCCAGTAGTATAGATAGGGCACCGCAGTATTTT
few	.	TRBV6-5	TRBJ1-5	CASTQSSGNQPQHF	TGTGCCAGCACCCAGAGCAGTGGGAATCAGCCCCAGCATTTT
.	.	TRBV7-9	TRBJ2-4	CASSLWEVAKNIQYF	TGTGCCAGCAGCTTATGGGAGGTAGCCAAAAACATTCAGTACTTC
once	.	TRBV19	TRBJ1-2	CASSILNYGYTF	TGTGCCAGTTCAATTCTCAACTATGGCTACACCTTC
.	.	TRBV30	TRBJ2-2	CAWSVQLGELFF	TGTGCCTGGAGTGTACAGCTCGGGGAGCTGTTTTTT
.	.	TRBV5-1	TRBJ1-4	CASSLGEGYEKLFF	TGCGCCAGCAGCTTGGGAGAGGGGTATGAAAAACTGTTTTTT
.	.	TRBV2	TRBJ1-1	CASSIPLGAEAFF	TGTGCCAGCAGTATCCCCCTTGGGGCTGAAGCTTTCTTT
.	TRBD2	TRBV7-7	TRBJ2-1	CASSPSHGGNNEQFF	TGTGCTAGCAGCCCTTCCCACGGGGGGAACAATGAGCAGTTCTTC
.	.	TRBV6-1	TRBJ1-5	CASRASNQPQHF	TGTGCCAGCAGGGCTAGCAATCAGCCCCAGCATTTT
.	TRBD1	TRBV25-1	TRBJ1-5	CASSKGQGNQPQHF	TGTGCCAGCAGTAAAGGACAGGGCAATCAGCCCCAGCATTTT
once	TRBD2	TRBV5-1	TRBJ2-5	CASSLVPGGPETQYF	TGCGCCAGCAGCTTGGTGCCGGGGGGGCCGGAGACCCAGTACTTC
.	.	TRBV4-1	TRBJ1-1	CASSTPRGGAPTEAFF	TGCGCCAGCAGCACTCCACGTGGAGGGGCTCCCACTGAAGCTTTCTTT
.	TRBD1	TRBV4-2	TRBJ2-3	CASSQGGQGTDTQYF	TGTGCCAGCAGCCAAGGCGGACAGGGCACAGATACGCAGTATTTT
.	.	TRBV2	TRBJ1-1	CASRGTYGEGEAFF	TGTGCCAGCAGGGGTACCTACGGTGAGGGGGAAGCTTTCTTT
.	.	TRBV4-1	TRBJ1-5	CASSQGYRGNQPQHF	TGCGCCAGCAGCCAAGGCTACAGGGGCAATCAGCCCCAGCATTTT
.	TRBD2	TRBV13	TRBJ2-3	CASSLRLAGAGGDTQYF	TGTGCCAGCAGCTTAAGACTAGCGGGGGCCGGGGGAGATACGCAGTATTTT
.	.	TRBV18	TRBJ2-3	CASSPGGTDTQYF	TGTGCCAGCTCACCAGGGGGCACAGATACGCAGTATTTT
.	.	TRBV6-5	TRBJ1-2	CASSYVSLGAGYTF	TGTGCCAGCAGTTACGTCTCATTAGGAGCTGGCTACACCTTC
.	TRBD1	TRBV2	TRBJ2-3	CASSPGRGRRDTQYF	TGTGCCAGCAGTCCTGGCAGGGGGCGGCGAGATACGCAGTATTTT
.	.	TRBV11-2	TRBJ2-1	CASSTYRDSNEQFF	TGTGCCAGCAGCACCTACAGGGATAGCAATGAGCAGTTCTTC
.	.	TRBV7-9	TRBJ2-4	CASSLRSGGNIQYF	TGTGCCAGCAGCTTAAGGTCCGGAGGAAACATTCAGTACTTC
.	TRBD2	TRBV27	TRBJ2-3	CASAGGSTGTDTQYF	TGTGCCAGCGCTGGCGGGAGTACGGGCACAGATACGCAGTATTTT
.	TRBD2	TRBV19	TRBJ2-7	CATREAMGGSKYEQYF	TGTGCCACCAGAGAGGCTATGGGCGGGAGTAAGTACGAGCAGTACTTC
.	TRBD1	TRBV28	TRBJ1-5	CASSRDSSNQPQHF	TGTGCCAGCAGTCGGGACAGTAGCAATCAGCCCCAGCATTTT
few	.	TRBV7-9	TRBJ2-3	CASSPEQLLTTDTQYF	TGTGCCAGCAGCCCCGAACAGCTTCTTACCACAGATACGCAGTATTTT
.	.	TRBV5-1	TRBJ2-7	CASSSTGTYEQYF	TGCGCCAGCAGCTCCACAGGGACCTACGAGCAGTACTTC
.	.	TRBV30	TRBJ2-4	CAWNPDRGDIQYF	TGTGCCTGGAATCCGGATAGGGGAGACATTCAGTACTTC
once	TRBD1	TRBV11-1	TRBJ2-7	CASSPDRAGEQYF	TGTGCCAGCAGCCCCGACAGGGCGGGCGAGCAGTACTTC
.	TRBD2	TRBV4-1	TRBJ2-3	CASSQDVGGLADTDTQYF	TGCGCCAGCAGCCAAGATGTAGGCGGACTAGCGGACACAGATACGCAGTATTTT
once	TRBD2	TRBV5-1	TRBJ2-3	CASSQGLAGGADTQYF	TGCGCCAGCAGCCAAGGACTAGCGGGGGGAGCAGATACGCAGTATTTT
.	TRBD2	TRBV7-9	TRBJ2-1	CASSSSSGRLNEQFF	TGTGCCAGCAGCTCCTCTAGCGGGAGGCTCAATGAGCAGTTCTTC
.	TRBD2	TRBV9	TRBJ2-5	CASSAEALAGGPRGETQYF	TGTGCCAGCAGCGCCGAGGCGCTAGCGGGAGGGCCGAGGGGAGAGACCCAGTACTTC
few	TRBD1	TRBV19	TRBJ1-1	CASSKQGLTEAFF	TGTGCCAGTAGCAAACAGGGGCTCACTGAAGCTTTCTTT
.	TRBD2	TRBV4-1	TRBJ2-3	CASSRLAGVDTQYF	TGCGCCAGCAGCCGGCTAGCGGGAGTGGATACGCAGTATTTT
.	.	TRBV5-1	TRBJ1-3	CASSLGTMGGGNTIYF	TGCGCCAGCAGCTTGGGAACTATGGGTGGTGGAAACACCATATATTTT
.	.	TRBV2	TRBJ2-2	CASSPTSRTGELFF	TGTGCCAGCAGTCCGACTAGTCGGACCGGGGAGCTGTTTTTT
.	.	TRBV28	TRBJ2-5	CASSPGGGKETQYF	TGTGCCAGCAGCCCCGGGGGCGGAAAAGAGACCCAGTACTTC
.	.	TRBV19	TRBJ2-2	CASSISVTSAGELFF	TGTGCCAGTAGTATCTCCGTCACTAGTGCCGGGGAGCTGTTTTTT
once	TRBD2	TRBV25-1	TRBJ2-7	CASKGSGNSYEQYF	TGTGCCAGCAAGGGTAGCGGGAACTCCTACGAGCAGTACTTC
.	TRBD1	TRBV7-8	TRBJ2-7	CASSDRDYEQYF	TGTGCCAGCAGTGACAGGGACTACGAGCAGTACTTC
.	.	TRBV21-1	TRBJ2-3	CASSAWDLKSRSPGGAPIHTQYF	TGTGCCAGCAGCGCCTGGGACCTGAAGTCTCGAAGCCCGGGGGGGGCCCCGATACATACGCAGTATTTT
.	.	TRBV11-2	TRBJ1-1	CASSSPAVNTEAFF	TGTGCCAGCAGCAGTCCAGCGGTGAACACTGAAGCTTTCTTT
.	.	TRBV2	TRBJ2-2	CASSWRLNTGELFF	TGTGCCAGCAGTTGGAGGTTGAACACCGGGGAGCTGTTTTTT
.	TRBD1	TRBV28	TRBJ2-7	CASSETGGVISYEQYF	TGTGCCAGCAGTGAGACAGGGGGCGTGATATCCTACGAGCAGTACTTC
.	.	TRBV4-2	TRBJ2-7	CASSLQQGEFAYEQYF	TGTGCCAGCAGCCTACAACAGGGTGAATTCGCCTACGAGCAGTACTTC
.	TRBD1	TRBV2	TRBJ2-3	CASTLTGQGDTQYF	TGTGCCAGCACCCTGACAGGGCAGGGAGATACGCAGTATTTT
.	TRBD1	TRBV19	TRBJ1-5	CASSQTGVQPQHF	TGTGCCAGTAGTCAGACAGGGGTACAGCCCCAGCATTTT
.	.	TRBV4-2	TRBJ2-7	CASSQTSPSYEQYF	TGTGCCAGCAGCCAAACTAGTCCCTCCTACGAGCAGTACTTC
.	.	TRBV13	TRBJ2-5	CASSFSVSETQYF	TGTGCCAGCAGCTTCAGCGTTTCCGAGACCCAGTACTTC
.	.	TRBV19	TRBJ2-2	CASSINGPTGELFF	TGTGCCAGTAGTATAAACGGGCCCACCGGGGAGCTGTTTTTT
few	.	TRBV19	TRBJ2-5	CASSNGQLQETQYF	TGTGCCTCCTCAAATGGCCAACTCCAAGAGACCCAGTACTTC
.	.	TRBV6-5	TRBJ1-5	CASSYSMLQPQHF	TGTGCCAGCAGTTACTCGATGCTTCAGCCCCAGCATTTT
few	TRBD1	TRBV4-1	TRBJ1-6	CASSPTDRGYNSPLHF	TGCGCCAGCAGCCCAACGGACAGGGGCTATAATTCACCCCTCCACTTT